This TCR beta chain was recorded in a study of CD8 T cells in Susac syndrome. TCR beta sequencing covered blood CD8+ and CD4+ T cells. Controls matched for age and sex were healthy donors. RNA was extracted with the RNeasy kit, and a quantity of roughly 0.45 to 1 ug was reverse transcribed using random hexamers. TCR beta CDR3 was amplified by immunoSEQ multiplex PCR. This amplification extended across 54 Vbeta and 13 Jbeta segments. TCRdb recomputed calls from the immunoSEQ multiplex PCR reads with MiXCR, one row per CDR3 protein. The sample lists approximately 170,000 distinct CDR3 sequences, around 92% occurring once. J lost 5 bases, V lost 6 bases, and 5 bases had no gene match. The CDR3 runs to 13 residues.

Sequencing was performed on CD4+ T cells from PBMCs. The clonotype was recovered from a human donor in good health. The chain carries TRBV12-3 or TRBV12-4 and TRBJ2-3, with 7 bases identical to TRBD1. The CDR3 is CASSEGGRDTQYF. The CDR3 coding sequence is TGTGCCAGCAGCGAAGGGGGCAGAGATACGCAGTATTTT.